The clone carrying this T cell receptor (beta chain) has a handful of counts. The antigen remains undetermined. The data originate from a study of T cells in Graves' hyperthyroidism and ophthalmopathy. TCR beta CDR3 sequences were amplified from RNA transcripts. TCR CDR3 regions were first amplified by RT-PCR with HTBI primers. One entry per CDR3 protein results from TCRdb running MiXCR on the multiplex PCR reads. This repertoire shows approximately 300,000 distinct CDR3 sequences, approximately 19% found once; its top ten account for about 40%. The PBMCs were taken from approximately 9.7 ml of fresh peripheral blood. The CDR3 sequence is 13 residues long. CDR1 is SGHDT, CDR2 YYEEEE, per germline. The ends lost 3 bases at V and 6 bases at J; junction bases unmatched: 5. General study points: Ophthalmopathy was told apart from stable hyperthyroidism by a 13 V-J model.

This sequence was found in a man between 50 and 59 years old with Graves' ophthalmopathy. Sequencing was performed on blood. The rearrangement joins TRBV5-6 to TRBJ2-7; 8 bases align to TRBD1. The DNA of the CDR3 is TGTGCCAGCAGCTACGGACAGGGTGGCGAGCAGTACTTC. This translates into CASSYGQGGEQYF.